What follows are 10 T cell receptor beta chains derived from one specimen sequenced in a study of T cells in Graves' hyperthyroidism and ophthalmopathy. Researchers took RNA transcripts and amplified the TCR beta CDR3 regions from them. The HTBI primer set served for first-round RT-PCR of the TCR CDR3. MiXCR was run by TCRdb on the multiplex PCR reads, yielding one entry per CDR3 protein. The sample records more than 500,000 distinct CDR3 sequences, 40% to 50% being singletons. Sequenced input: peripheral blood or thyroid tissue (not recorded which). The receptors come from an adult woman with Graves' disease, either hyperthyroidism or ophthalmopathy (not recorded which).

The chain joins TRBV6-5 to TRBJ1-5, with D hard to call. The ends were cut back, 0 bases at V and 14 bases at J, with 14 bases in the middle. Germline assignment: CDR1 MNHEY and CDR2 SVGAGI. CDR3 length equals 13 residues. The CDR3 protein is CASSYSIEGGEHF. The CDR3 bases are TGTGCCAGCAGTTACTCGATTGAGGGAGGCGAGCATTTT.

This chain uses TRBV10-3 with TRBJ1-2; possibly TRBD1 for D (5 bases). CDR1 and CDR2 (germline): ENHRY, SYGVKD. Trimming shortened V by 5 bases and J by 3 bases, and 13 bases separated the two germline ends. This CDR3 spans 14 amino acids. The CDR3 DNA follows: TGTGCCATCAGTCAAGGCAGGGCCGACTATGGCTACACCTTC. This codes for CAISQGRADYGYTF.

This chain connects TRBV20-1 to TRBJ1-2; D remains ambiguous. Between the trimmed V and J ends, which lost 4 bases and 9 bases, there was a span of 6 bases. CDR1 and CDR2 (germline): DFQATT, SNEGSKA (reference sequence). This CDR3 region has 9 residues. The CDR3 sequence: CSANERYTF. DNA of the CDR3: TGCAGTGCTAATGAACGCTACACCTTC.

This clonotype appeared a few times. The chain uses TRBV29-1 and TRBJ2-7; TRBD2 aligns across 14 bases. This CDR3 has 15 amino acids. The V gene end was trimmed by 5 bases and the J gene end by 7 bases; junction bases not matched to a gene: 10. CDR1 is SQVTM and CDR2 is ANQGSEA in the germline V gene. The chain's CDR3 is CSVSGTSGRSGEQYF. The DNA of the CDR3 is TGCAGCGTTTCCGGGACTAGCGGGAGAAGCGGGGAGCAGTACTTC.

Remarks on this clonotype: A much more abundant neighbour one base away suggests this may be a read error. CDR3 bases: TGTGCCAGTAGTGGCGGACCCTCCAATGAAAAACTGTTTTTT. Amino acid sequence: CASSGGPSNEKLFF. The V and J genes are TRBV19 and TRBJ1-4; D is uncertain. This CDR3 spans 14 amino acids. Per germline, CDR1 LNHDA and CDR2 SQIVND (reference sequence). The V end lost 5 bases, the J end lost 5 bases, and 12 bases lay between the germline ends.

This clonotype was counted a few times. This rearrangement joins TRBV15 to TRBJ2-7; D ambiguous. In germline, CDR1 is LNHNV, CDR2 YYDKDF (reference sequence). V shed 5 bases and J shed 2 bases, with 10 bases lying between them. CDR3 length: 13 amino acids. CDR3 residues: CATSLQSPYEQYF. CDR3 in DNA: TGTGCCACCAGCCTACAGTCGCCCTACGAGCAGTACTTC.

The V call is TRBV10-3, the J call TRBJ2-5; TRBD1 aligns across 8 bases. This CDR3 is built from 13 residues. Germline V gene sequence: CDR1 ENHRY, CDR2 SYGVKD. V was pared by 6 bases and J by 5 bases, with 5 bases of the junction left unmatched. The CDR3, as DNA: TGTGCCATCAGACAGGGGGAGGCGGAGACCCAGTACTTC. As protein: CAIRQGEAETQYF.

V usage is TRBV7-9 and J usage is TRBJ1-2; D not resolved. CDR1 is SEHNR and CDR2 is FQNEAQ in the germline V gene (reference sequence). The V gene lost 5 bases and the J gene lost 4 bases, with 14 bases spanning the gap. The CDR3 sequence is 14 residues long. The CDR3 coding sequence is TGTGCCAGCAGCAGTGGGTCCAGAGTCTATGGCTACACCTTC. It is translated as CASSSGSRVYGYTF. Full variable domain (outside the CDR3, taken from reference TRBV7-9 and TRBJ1-2): DTGVSQNPRHKITKRGQNVTFRCDPISEHNRLYWYRQTLGQGPEFLTYFQNEAQLEKSRLLSDRFSAERPKGSFSTLEIQRTEQGDSAMYLCASSSGSRVYGYTFGSGTRLTVV.

The chain joins TRBV29-1 to TRBJ2-7; TRBD2 is a possible D gene (7 bases). The V gene lost 4 bases and the J gene lost 3 bases, with 16 bases spanning the gap. This CDR3 contains 14 residues. Germline loops: CDR1 SQVTM, CDR2 ANQGSEA. The CDR3 spells CSVALGGVSYEQYF. In DNA form, the CDR3 reads TGCAGCGTTGCTTTAGGGGGGGTAAGCTACGAGCAGTACTTC.

This clonotype was seen at least ten times. The chain combines TRBV6-5 with TRBJ1-4; 9 bases match TRBD1. V lost 2 bases and J lost 10; bases outside the gene matches: 8. Germline V CDR1 and CDR2: MNHEY, SVGAGI. The CDR3 loop spans 15 amino acids. CDR3 nucleotide sequence: TGTGCCAGCAGTTACCTACAGGGGGCGGTGAGAAAACTGTTTTTT. As protein: CASSYLQGAVRKLFF.